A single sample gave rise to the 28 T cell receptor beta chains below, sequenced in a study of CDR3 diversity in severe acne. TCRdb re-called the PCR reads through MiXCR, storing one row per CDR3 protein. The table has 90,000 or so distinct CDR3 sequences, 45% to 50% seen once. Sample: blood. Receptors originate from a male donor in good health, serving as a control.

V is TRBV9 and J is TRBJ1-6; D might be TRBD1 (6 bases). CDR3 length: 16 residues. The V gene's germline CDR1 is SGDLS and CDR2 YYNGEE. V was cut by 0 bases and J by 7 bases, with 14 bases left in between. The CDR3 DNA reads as TGTGCCAGCAGCGTAGGTATACAGGGAGGGAATTCACCCCTCCACTTT. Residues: CASSVGIQGGNSPLHF.

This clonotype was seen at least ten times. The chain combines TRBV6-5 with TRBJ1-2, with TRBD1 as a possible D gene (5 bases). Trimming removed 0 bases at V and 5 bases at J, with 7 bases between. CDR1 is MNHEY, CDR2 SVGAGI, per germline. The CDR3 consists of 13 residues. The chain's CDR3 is CASSYSGDYGYTF. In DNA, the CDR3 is TGTGCCAGCAGTTACTCAGGGGATTATGGCTACACCTTC.

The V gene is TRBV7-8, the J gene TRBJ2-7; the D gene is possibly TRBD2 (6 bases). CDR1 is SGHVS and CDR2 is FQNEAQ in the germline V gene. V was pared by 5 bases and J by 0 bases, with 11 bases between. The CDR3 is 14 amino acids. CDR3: CASSLRDSSYEQYF. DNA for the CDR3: TGTGCCAGCAGCCTCCGGGACTCCTCCTACGAGCAGTACTTC.

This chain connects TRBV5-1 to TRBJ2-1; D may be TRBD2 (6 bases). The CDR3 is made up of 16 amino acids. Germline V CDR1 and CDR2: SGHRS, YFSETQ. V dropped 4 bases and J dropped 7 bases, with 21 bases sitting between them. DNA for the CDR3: TGCGCCAGCAGCCTCGCGGGGTGGGAGACGGCGAATGAGCAGTTCTTC. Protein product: CASSLAGWETANEQFF.

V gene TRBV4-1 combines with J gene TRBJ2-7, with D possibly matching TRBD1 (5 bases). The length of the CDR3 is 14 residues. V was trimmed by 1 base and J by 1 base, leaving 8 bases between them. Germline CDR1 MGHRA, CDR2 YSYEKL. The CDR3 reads CASSQGRGSYEQYF. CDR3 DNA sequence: TGCGCCAGCAGCCAAGGAAGGGGTTCCTACGAGCAGTACTTC.

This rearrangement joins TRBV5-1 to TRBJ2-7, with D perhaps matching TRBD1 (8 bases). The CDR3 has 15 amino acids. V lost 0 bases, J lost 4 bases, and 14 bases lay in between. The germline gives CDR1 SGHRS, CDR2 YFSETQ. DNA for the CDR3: TGCGCCAGCAGCTTGGAACAGGGGGGGCGGTACGAGCAGTACTTC. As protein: CASSLEQGGRYEQYF.

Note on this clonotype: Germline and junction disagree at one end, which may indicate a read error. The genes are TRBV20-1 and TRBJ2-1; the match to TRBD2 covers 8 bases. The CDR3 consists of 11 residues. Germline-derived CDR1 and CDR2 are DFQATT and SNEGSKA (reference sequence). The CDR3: CSASSGGPGLF. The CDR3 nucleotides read TGCAGTGCGTCCTCGGGAGGGCCTGGTCTCTTC.

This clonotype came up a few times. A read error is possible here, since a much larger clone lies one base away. The CDR3 protein is CASSPRAGEDEQYF. The CDR3, as DNA: TGTGCCAGCAGCCCCCGGGCAGGGGAGGACGAGCAGTACTTC. The V gene is TRBV11-1, the J gene TRBJ2-7; D tentatively reads TRBD1 or TRBD2 (6 bases each). The CDR3 runs to 14 residues. The germline V and J ends were trimmed by 5 bases and 5 bases, with 16 bases remaining between them. Per the germline V gene, CDR1 is SGHAT and CDR2 is FQDESV (reference sequence).

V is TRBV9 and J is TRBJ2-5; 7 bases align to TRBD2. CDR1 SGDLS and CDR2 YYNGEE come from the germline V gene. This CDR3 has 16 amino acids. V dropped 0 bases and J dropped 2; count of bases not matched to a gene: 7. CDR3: CASSVGVAGRQETQYF. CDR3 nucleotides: TGTGCCAGCAGCGTAGGGGTAGCGGGCCGGCAAGAGACCCAGTACTTC.

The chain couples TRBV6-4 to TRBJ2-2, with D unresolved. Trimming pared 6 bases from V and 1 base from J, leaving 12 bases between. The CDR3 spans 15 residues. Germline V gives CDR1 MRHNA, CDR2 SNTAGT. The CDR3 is CASSHTPGNTGELFF. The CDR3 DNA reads TGTGCCAGCAGCCATACCCCAGGGAACACCGGGGAGCTGTTTTTT.

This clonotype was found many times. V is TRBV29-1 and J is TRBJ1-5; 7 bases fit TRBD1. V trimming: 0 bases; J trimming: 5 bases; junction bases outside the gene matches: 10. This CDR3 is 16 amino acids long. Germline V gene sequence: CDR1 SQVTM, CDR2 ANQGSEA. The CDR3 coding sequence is TGCAGCGTTGAAGAAGGAAGTGGCAGGGGGGATCAGCCCCAGCATTTT. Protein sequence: CSVEEGSGRGDQPQHF.

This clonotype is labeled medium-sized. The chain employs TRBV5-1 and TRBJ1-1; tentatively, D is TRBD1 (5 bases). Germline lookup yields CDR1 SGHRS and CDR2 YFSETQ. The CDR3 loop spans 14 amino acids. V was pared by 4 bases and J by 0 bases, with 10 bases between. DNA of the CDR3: TGCGCCAGCAGCACGACAGTCATGAACACTGAAGCTTTCTTT. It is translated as CASSTTVMNTEAFF. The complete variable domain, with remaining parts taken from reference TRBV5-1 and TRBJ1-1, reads KAGVTQTPRYLIKTRGQQVTLSCSPISGHRSVSWYQQTPGQGLQFLFEYFSETQRNKGNFPGRFSGRQFSNSRSEMNVSTLELGDSALYLCASSTTVMNTEAFFGQGTRLTVV.

The CDR3 DNA reads as TGTGCCAGCAGCGTGGTCTATAATTCACCCCTCCACTTT. Amino acids: CASSVVYNSPLHF. V is TRBV9 and J is TRBJ1-6; D not resolved. The CDR3 contains 13 residues. Trimming pared 2 bases from V and 3 bases from J, leaving 3 bases between. Germline-derived CDR1 and CDR2 are SGDLS and YYNGEE. The full variable domain, rest sourced from reference TRBV9 and TRBJ1-6, is DSGVTQTPKHLITATGQRVTLRCSPRSGDLSVYWYQQSLDQGLQFLIQYYNGEERAKGNILERFSAQQFPDLHSELNLSSLELGDSALYFCASSVVYNSPLHFGNGTRLTVT.

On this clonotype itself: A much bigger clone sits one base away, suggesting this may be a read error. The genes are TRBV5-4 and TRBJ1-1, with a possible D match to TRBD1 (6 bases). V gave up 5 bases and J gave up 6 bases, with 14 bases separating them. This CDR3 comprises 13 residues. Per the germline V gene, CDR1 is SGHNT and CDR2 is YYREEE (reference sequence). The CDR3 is CASRQGPDAEAFF. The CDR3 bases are TGTGCCAGCAGACAGGGTCCGGACGCTGAAGCTTTCTTT.

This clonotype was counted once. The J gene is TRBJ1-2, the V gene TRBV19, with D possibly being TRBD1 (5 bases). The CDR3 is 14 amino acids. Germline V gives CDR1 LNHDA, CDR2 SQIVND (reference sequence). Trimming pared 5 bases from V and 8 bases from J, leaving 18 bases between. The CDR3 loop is CASSAPGRVQGYTF. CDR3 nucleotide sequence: TGTGCCAGTAGTGCGCCAGGGAGGGTGCAGGGCTACACCTTC. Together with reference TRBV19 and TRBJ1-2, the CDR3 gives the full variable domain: DGGITQSPKYLFRKEGQNVTLSCEQNLNHDAMYWYRQDPGQGLRLIYYSQIVNDFQKGDIAEGYSVSREKKESFPLTVTSAQKNPTAFYLCASSAPGRVQGYTFGSGTRLTVV.

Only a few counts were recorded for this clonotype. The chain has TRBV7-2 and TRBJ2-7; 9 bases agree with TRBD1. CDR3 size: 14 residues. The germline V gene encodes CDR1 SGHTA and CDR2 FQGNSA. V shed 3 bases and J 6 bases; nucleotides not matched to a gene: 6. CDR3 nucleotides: TGTGCCAGCAGCTTCCGGGACAGGGTTAGCGAGCAGTACTTC. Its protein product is CASSFRDRVSEQYF.

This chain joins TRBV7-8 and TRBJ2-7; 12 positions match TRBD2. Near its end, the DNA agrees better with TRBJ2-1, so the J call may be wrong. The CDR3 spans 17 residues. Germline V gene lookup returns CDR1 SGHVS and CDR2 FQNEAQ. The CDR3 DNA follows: TGTGCCAGCAGCTTGGGTCCGGGACTAGCGGGCTACAATGAGCAGTTCTTC. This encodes CASSLGPGLAGYNEQFF.

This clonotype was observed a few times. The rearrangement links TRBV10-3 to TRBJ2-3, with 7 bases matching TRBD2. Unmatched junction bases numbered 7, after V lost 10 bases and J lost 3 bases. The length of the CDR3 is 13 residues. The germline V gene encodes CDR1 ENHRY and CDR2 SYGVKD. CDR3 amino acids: CATGERETDTQYF. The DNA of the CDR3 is TGTGCCACGGGGGAGCGGGAAACAGATACGCAGTATTTT.

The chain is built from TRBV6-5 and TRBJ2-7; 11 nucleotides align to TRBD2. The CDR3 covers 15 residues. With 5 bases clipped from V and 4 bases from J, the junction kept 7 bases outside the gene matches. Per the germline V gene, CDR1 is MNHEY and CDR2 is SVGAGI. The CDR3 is CASSRDLAGGYEQYF. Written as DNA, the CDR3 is TGTGCCAGCAGTAGGGACCTAGCGGGAGGTTACGAGCAGTACTTC.

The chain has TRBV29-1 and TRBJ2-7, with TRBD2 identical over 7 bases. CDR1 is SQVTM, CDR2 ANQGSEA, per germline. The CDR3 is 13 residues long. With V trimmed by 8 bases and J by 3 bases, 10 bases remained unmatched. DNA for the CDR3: TGCAGCTTGGGCGGGGGATCCCTCTACGAGCAGTACTTC. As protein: CSLGGGSLYEQYF.

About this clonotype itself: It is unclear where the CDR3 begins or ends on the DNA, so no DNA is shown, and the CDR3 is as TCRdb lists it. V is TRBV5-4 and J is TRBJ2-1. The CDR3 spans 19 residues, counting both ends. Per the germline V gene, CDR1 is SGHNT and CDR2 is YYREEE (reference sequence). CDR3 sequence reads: CDSSFYICIGLSSYNEQFF.

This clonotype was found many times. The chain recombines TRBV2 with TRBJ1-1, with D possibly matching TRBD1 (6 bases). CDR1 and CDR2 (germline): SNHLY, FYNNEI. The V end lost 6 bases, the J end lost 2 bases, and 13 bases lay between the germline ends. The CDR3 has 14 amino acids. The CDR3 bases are TGTGCCAGCAGAGACACAGGGTTTAACACTGAAGCTTTCTTT. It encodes CASRDTGFNTEAFF.

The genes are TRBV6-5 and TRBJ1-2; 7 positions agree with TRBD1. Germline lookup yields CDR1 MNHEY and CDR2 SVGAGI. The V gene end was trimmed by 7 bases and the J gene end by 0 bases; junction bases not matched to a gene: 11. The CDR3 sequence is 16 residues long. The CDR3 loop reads CASTRIGQAPNYGYTF. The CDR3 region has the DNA TGTGCCAGCACCCGGATCGGACAGGCCCCTAACTATGGCTACACCTTC.

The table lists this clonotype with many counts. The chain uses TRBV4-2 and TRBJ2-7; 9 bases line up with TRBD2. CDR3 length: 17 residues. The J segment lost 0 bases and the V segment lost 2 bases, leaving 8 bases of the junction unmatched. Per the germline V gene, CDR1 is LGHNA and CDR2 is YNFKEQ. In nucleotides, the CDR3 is TGTGCCAGCAGCCAACTAGCAGGCGGGGGGGCCTCCTACGAGCAGTACTTC. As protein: CASSQLAGGGASYEQYF.

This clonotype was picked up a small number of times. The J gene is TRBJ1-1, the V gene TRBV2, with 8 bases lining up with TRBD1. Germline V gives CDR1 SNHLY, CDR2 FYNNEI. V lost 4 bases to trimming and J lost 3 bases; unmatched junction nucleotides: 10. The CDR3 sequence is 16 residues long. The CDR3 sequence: CASSVGQGGAYTEAFF. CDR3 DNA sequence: TGTGCCAGCAGTGTCGGACAGGGCGGAGCGTACACTGAAGCTTTCTTT. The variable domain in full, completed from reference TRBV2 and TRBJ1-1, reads EPEVTQTPSHQVTQMGQEVILRCVPISNHLYFYWYRQILGQKVEFLVSFYNNEISEKSEIFDDQFSVERPDGSNFTLKIRSTKLEDSAMYFCASSVGQGGAYTEAFFGQGTRLTVV.

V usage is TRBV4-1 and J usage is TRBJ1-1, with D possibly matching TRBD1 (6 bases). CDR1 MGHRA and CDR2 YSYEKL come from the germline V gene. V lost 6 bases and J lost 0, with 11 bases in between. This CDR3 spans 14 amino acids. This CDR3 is CASRTGGMNTEAFF. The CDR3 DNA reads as TGCGCCAGCAGGACGGGGGGCATGAACACTGAAGCTTTCTTT.

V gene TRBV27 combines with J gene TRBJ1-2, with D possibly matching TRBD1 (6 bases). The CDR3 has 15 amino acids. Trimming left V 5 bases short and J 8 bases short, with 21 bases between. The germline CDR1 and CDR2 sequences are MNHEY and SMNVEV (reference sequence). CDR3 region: CASSPRDIPSRGYTF. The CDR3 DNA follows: TGTGCCAGCAGTCCCCGGGACATCCCCAGCCGGGGCTACACCTTC.

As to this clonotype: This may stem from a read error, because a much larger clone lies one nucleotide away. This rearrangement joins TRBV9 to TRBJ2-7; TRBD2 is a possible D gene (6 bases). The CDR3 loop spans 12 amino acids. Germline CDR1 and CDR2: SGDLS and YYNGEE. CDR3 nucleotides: TGTGCCAGTAGTCCCCCGGGACTTCCGCCTCACTTC. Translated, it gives CASSPPGLPPHF.